The clone carrying this T cell receptor (beta chain) was counted many times. This sample stems from a study of T cell repertoires in cytomegalovirus infection. Study in general: An indication of both CMV infection and matching HLA type came from public TCR beta signatures.

V lost 5 bases and J 2 bases, leaving 18 bases between the germline ends. The CDR3 totals 16 residues. Germline V gene data show CDR1 as SGHVS and CDR2 as FQNEAQ. TCRdb re-analysed the reads in MiXCR, keeping a single row per CDR3 protein. The sample includes hundreds of thousands of distinct CDR3 sequences, 20% to 25% of them seen just once. The sequenced material came from CD8+ T cells from PBMCs. This clonotype originated in a human donor in good health (CMV status not recorded). Some clones in this sample may be carry-over from other donors' samples. The V gene is TRBV7-8, the J gene TRBJ1-2; no firm D call. The CDR3 DNA reads TGTGCCAGCAGCCCCCCTCCGCCGGGTGGGAACTATGGCTACACCTTC. Translated, it gives CASSPPPPGGNYGYTF.